A single sample gave rise to the 2 T cell receptor beta chains below, sequenced in a study of blood T cell repertoires in COVID-19. Profiling relied on immunoSEQ multiplex PCR, and the TCRdb table lists in-frame clones only, not all of them. The data hold about 62,000 clones, with 80% to 90% observed a single time. The sequenced sample consisted of peripheral blood. The origin of the receptors is an older woman with COVID-19, enrolled during active disease.

J is TRBJ1-6 and V is TRBV28, with D unclear. The CDR3 is made up of 16 amino acids. The germline V gene has CDR1 MDHEN and CDR2 SYDVKM. V lost 5 bases, J lost 0 bases, and 11 bases lay in between. The CDR3 loop reads CASSETMSSYNSPLHF. Written as DNA, the CDR3 is TGTGCCAGCAGTGAGACAATGAGCTCCTATAATTCACCCCTCCACTTT.

This clone was counted once. The chain recombines TRBV24-1 with TRBJ1-5, with a tentative D call TRBD1 (5 bases). The germline V gene has CDR1 KGHDR and CDR2 SFDVKD. Trimming removed 3 bases from V and 0 bases from J, with 8 bases in between. The CDR3 is made up of 15 amino acids. In DNA form, the CDR3 reads TGTGCCACCAGTGATGCAGGGTTTAGCAATCAGCCCCAGCATTTT. It specifies CATSDAGFSNQPQHF.